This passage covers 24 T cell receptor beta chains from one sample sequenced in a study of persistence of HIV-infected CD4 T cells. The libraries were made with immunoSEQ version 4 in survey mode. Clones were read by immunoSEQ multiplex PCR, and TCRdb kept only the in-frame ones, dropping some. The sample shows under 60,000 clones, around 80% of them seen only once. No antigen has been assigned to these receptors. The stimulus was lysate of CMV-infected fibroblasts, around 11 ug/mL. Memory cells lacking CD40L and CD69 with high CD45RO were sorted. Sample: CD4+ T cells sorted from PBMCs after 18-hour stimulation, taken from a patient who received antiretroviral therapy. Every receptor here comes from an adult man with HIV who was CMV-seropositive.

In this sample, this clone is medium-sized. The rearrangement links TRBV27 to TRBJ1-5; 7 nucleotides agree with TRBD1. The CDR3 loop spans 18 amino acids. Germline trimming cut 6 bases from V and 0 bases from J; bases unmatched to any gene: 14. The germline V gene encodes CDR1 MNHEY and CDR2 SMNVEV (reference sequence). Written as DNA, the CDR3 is TGTGCCAGCAGCACTTCTAAGGACAGGACTTATAGCAATCAGCCCCAGCATTTT. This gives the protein CASSTSKDRTYSNQPQHF.

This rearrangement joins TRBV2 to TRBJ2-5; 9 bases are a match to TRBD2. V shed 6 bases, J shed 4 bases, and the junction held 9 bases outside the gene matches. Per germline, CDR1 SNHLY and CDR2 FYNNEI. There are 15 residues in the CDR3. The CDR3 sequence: CASRIIAGVGETQYF. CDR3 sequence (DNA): TGTGCCAGCAGGATTATAGCGGGAGTAGGAGAGACCCAGTACTTC. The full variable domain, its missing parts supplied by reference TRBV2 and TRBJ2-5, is EPEVTQTPSHQVTQMGQEVILRCVPISNHLYFYWYRQILGQKVEFLVSFYNNEISEKSEIFDDQFSVERPDGSNFTLKIRSTKLEDSAMYFCASRIIAGVGETQYFGPGTRLLVL.

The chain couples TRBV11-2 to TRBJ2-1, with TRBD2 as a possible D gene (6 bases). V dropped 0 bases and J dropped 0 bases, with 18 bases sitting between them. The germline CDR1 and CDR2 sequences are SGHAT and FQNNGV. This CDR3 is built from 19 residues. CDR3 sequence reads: CASSLDSLGSGGSYNEQFF. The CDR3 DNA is TGTGCCAGCAGCTTAGATTCCCTCGGGAGCGGTGGCTCCTACAATGAGCAGTTCTTC.

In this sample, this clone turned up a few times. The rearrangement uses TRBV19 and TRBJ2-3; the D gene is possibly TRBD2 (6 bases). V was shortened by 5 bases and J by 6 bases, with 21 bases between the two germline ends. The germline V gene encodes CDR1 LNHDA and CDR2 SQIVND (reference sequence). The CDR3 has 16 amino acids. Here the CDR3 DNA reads TGTGCCAGTAGTGTCATCTCTCGGGGGTACCCCGATACGCAGTATTTT. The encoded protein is CASSVISRGYPDTQYF.

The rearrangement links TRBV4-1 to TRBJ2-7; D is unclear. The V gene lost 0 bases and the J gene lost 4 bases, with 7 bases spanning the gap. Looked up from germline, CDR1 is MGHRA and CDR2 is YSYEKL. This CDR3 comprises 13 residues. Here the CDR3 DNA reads TGCGCCAGCAGCCAAGAATCGGCGTACGAGCAGTACTTC. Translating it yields CASSQESAYEQYF.

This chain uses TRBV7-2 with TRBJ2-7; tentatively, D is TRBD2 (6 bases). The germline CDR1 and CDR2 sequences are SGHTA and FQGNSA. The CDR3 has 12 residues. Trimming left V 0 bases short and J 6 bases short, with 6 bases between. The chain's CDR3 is CASSLAGGEQYF. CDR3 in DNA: TGTGCCAGCAGCTTAGCGGGGGGCGAGCAGTACTTC. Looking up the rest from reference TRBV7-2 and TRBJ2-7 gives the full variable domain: GAGVSQSPSNKVTEKGKDVELRCDPISGHTALYWYRQSLGQGLEFLIYFQGNSAPDKSGLPSDRFSAERTGGSVSTLTIQRTQQEDSAVYLCASSLAGGEQYFGPGTRLTVT.

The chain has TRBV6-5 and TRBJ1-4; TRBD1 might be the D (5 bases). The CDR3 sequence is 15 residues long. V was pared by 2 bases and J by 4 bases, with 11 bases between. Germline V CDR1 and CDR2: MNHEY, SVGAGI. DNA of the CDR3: TGTGCCAGCAGTTACGGGGGGAGATTTAATGAAAAACTGTTTTTT. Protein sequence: CASSYGGRFNEKLFF.

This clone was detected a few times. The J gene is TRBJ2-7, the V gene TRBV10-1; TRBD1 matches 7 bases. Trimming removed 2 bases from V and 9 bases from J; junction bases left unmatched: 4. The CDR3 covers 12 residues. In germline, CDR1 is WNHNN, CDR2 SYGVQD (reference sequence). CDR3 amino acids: CASSERGQGQYF. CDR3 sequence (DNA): TGCGCCAGCAGTGAGAGGGGGCAGGGGCAGTACTTC.

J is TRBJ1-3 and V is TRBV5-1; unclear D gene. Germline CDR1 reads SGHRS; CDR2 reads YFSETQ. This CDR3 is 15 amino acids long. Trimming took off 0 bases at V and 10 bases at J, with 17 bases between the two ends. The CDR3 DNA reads TGCGCCAGCAGCTTGGGGACGGGCCTCGGGCGGACCATATATTTT. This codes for CASSLGTGLGRTIYF. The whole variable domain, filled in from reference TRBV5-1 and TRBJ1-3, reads KAGVTQTPRYLIKTRGQQVTLSCSPISGHRSVSWYQQTPGQGLQFLFEYFSETQRNKGNFPGRFSGRQFSNSRSEMNVSTLELGDSALYLCASSLGTGLGRTIYFGEGSWLTVV.

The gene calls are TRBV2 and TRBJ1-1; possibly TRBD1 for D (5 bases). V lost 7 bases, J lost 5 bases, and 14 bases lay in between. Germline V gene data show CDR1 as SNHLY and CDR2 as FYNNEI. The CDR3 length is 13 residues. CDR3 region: CASNGRVYTEAFF. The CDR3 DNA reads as TGTGCCAGCAACGGCAGGGTGTATACTGAAGCTTTCTTT.

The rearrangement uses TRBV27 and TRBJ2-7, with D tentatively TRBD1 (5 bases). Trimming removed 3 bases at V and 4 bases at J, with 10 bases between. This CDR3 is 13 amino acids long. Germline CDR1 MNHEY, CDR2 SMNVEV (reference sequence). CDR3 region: CASSFWQGYEQYF. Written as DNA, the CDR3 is TGTGCCAGCAGTTTTTGGCAGGGTTACGAGCAGTACTTC.

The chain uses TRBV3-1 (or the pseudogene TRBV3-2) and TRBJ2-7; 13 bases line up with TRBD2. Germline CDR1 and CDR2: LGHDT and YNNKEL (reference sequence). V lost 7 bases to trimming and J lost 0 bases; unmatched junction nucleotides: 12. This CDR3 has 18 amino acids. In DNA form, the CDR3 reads TGTGCCAGCACCCGCGCGGGGACTAGCGGGACTAGCTCCTACGAGCAGTACTTC. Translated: CASTRAGTSGTSSYEQYF.

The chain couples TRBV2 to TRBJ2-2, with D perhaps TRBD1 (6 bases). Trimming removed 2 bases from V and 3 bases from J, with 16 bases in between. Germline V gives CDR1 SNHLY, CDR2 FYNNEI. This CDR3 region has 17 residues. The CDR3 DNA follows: TGTGCCAGCAGTGAATGGAGGACAGCTTTTGACACCGGGGAGCTGTTTTTT. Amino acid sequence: CASSEWRTAFDTGELFF.

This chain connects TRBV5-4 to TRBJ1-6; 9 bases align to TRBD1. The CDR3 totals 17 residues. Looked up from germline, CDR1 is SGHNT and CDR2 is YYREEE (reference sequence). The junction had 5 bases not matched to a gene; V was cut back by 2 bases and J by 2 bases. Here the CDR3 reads CASSFYRGRTYNSPLHF. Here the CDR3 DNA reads TGTGCCAGCAGCTTTTACAGGGGGCGCACCTATAATTCACCCCTCCACTTT.

The CDR3 region has the DNA TGTGCCAGCAGCTTAGGTTTCAGCAGCTCTGGAAACACCATATATTTT. Protein: CASSLGFSSSGNTIYF. The chain carries TRBV7-2 and TRBJ1-3; no definite D call. The CDR3 runs 16 residues. Per the germline V gene, CDR1 is SGHTA and CDR2 is FQGNSA. Trimming cost V 1 base and J 0 bases, with 10 bases left between them.

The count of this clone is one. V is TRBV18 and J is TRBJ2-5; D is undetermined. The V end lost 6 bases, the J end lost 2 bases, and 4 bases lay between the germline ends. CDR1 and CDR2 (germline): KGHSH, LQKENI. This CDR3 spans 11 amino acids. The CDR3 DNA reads TGTGCCAGCTCGACTCAAGAGACCCAGTACTTC. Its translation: CASSTQETQYF. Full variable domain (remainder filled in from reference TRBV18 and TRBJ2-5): NAGVMQNPRHLVRRRGQEARLRCSPMKGHSHVYWYRQLPEEGLKFMVYLQKENIIDESGMPKERFSAEFPKEGPSILRIQQVVRGDSAAYFCASSTQETQYFGPGTRLLVL.

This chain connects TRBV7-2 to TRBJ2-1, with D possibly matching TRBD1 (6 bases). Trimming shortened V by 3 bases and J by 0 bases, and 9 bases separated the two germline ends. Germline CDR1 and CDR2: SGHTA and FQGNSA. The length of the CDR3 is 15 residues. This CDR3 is CASSFTGSSYNEQFF. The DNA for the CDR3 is TGTGCCAGCAGCTTTACAGGGAGCTCCTACAATGAGCAGTTCTTC.

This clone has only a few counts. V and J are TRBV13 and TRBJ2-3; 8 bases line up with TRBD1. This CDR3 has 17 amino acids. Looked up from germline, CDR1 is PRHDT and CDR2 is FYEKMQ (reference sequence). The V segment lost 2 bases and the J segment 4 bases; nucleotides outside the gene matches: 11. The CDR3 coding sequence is TGTGCCAGCAGCTTAAAGTTAGGACAGGGAAGCGCAGATACGCAGTATTTT. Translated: CASSLKLGQGSADTQYF.

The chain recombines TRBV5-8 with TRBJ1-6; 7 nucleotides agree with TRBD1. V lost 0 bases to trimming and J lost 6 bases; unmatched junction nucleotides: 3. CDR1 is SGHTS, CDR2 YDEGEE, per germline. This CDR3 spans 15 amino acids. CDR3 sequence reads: CASSLGDSANSPLHF. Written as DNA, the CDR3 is TGTGCCAGCAGCTTGGGGGACAGTGCTAATTCACCCCTCCACTTT.

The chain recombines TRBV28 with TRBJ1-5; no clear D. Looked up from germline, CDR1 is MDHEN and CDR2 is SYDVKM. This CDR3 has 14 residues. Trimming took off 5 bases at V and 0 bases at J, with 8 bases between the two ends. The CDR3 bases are TGTGCCAGCAGTCCCCCTCTTAGCAATCAGCCCCAGCATTTT. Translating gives CASSPPLSNQPQHF.

The CDR3 loop reads CASRPGGSYEQYF. The CDR3 nucleotides are TGTGCCAGCAGACCAGGGGGTTCTTACGAGCAGTACTTC. The rearrangement joins TRBV27 to TRBJ2-7; 7 nucleotides line up with TRBD1. In germline, CDR1 is MNHEY, CDR2 SMNVEV (reference sequence). CDR3 length: 13 residues. Unmatched junction bases numbered 6, after V lost 6 bases and J lost 4 bases.

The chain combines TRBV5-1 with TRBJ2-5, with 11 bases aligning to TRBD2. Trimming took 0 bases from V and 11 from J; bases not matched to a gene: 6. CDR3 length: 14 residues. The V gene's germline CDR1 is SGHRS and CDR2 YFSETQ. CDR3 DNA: TGCGCCAGCAGCTTGGAACTAGCGGGGGCTACTCAGTACTTC. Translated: CASSLELAGATQYF.

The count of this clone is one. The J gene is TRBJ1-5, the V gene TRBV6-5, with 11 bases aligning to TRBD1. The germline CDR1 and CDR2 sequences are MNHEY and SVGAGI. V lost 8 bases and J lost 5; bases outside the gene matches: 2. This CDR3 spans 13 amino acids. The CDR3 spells CASGDRGDQPQHF. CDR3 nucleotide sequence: TGTGCCAGCGGGGACAGGGGGGATCAGCCCCAGCATTTT.

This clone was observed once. The CDR3 sequence: CASAASGRAAHEQFF. The CDR3 DNA reads as TGTGCCAGCGCTGCGAGCGGGAGGGCCGCCCATGAGCAGTTCTTC. The chain employs TRBV25-1 and TRBJ2-1; 10 nucleotides align to TRBD2. Per the germline V gene, CDR1 is MGHDK and CDR2 is SYGVNS. This CDR3 has 15 residues. J was trimmed by 8 bases and V by 8 bases; bases with no gene match: 12.